This T cell receptor beta chain is drawn from a study of blood T cell repertoires in COVID-19. The wider study: Acute and convalescent COVID-19 specimens originated in the United States, Italy and Spain.

Using immunoSEQ multiplex PCR, the repertoire was profiled, and TCRdb retains in-frame clones only, with some absent. Here the sample spans around 310,000 clones, nearly 90% being singletons. The V and J ends lost 4 bases and 6 bases, in that order; junction bases with no gene match: 10. The germline V gene has CDR1 SGHRS and CDR2 YFSETQ. The CDR3 is made up of 16 amino acids. The specimen was peripheral blood. This chain uses TRBV5-1 with TRBJ2-1, with TRBD2 identical over 10 bases. This receptor was identified in a woman aged 35 to 49 with COVID-19, enrolled during active disease. CDR3 region: CASSTQAGGPGNEQFF. The CDR3 bases are TGCGCCAGCAGCACCCAAGCGGGAGGGCCTGGCAATGAGCAGTTCTTC.